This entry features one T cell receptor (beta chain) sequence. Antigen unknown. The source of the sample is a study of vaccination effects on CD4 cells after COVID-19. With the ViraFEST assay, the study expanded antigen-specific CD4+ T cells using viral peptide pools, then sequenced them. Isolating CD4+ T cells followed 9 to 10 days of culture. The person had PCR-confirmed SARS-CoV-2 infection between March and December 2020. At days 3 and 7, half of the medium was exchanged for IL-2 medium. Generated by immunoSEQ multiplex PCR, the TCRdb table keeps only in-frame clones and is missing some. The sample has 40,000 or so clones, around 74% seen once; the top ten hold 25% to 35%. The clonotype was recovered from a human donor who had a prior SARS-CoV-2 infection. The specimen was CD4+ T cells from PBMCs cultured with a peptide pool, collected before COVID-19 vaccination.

The CDR3: CASSSGFVGKETQYF. Here the CDR3 DNA reads TGTGCCAGCAGTTCAGGCTTTGTGGGCAAAGAGACCCAGTACTTC. The chain links TRBV28 to TRBJ2-5; D is ambiguous. Germline V gene sequence: CDR1 MDHEN, CDR2 SYDVKM. The CDR3 totals 15 residues. Between the trimmed V and J ends, which lost 4 bases and 3 bases, there was a span of 15 bases.